What follows describes a single TCR beta chain. Its antigen remains undetermined. One base away there is no much larger clone; base qualities are not given. The junction shows trimming of 0 bases on V and 5 bases on J, and the gene matches do not reach 13 bases of it. The germline V gene supplies CDR1 SGHAT and CDR2 FQNNGV. Reading from cysteine to phenylalanine, the CDR3 counts 18 amino acids. The entry retains the CDR3 DNA only, 54 bases that are in frame from base 1. Each donor gave one peripheral blood draw, around 0.12 L on average, collected into heparinised tubes. Using a panel that included CD45RO, CCR7, CD25, CD127, CD95 and CD27, naive, central memory, regulatory and stem cell-like memory CD4+ T cells were sorted on a BD FACSAria II. A purity above 98% was achieved for all sorted populations. PBMCs were isolated right away by Lymphoprep density gradient centrifugation and were stained directly, without culture. So that batch effects would be minimized, each experiment stained and sorted samples in pairs, pairing one healthy donor with one patient.

The High Capacity cDNA Reverse Transcription Kit was used to reverse transcribe all of the isolated RNA, meaning that expressed TCRB transcripts were what got sequenced. Naive, central memory and regulatory T cell samples underwent deep immunoSEQ sequencing, averaging around 3.9 million total reads per sample. After sorted cells were lysed in RLT buffer, RNA was extracted with DNase-treated RNeasy Micro or Mini kits, with the choice depending on cell number. To prevent cross-contamination, every cell subset was processed on its own, while patient and healthy donor samples were processed together. TCRB sequences were amplified from cDNA with the immunoSEQ multiplex PCR, producing 87-bp fragments spanning the CDR3 region. Amplicons were sequenced on the Illumina HiSeq platform. The authors processed their data as follows. Synthetic template baselines were used to correct PCR bias computationally, reads within Hamming distance 2 were collapsed, and singletons that could not be merged were discarded. Reads were aligned to IMGT to assign V, D and J genes, CDR3 length, and insertions or deletions at six rearrangement sites. Within each subset, clonotype counts were normalized to the number of sorted cells before true diversity and Gini coefficients were calculated with the tcR R package. Repertoire sharing was quantified using the overlap coefficient calculated on TCRB nucleotide sequences. Out-of-frame TCRB sequences from naive cells were analyzed to stand in for the pre-selection repertoire. Entries here come from immuneACCESS through TCRdb and include only in-frame sequences with V and J called. Some clones fail to appear in such tables; in the studies checked, an unresolved V gene covers under half of the shortfall, and the cause of the remainder is unknown. For V, J and clone size, that table is used; D and trimming come from the DNA. The sample yields fewer than 350,000 clones; roughly 15% were counted once. Of the sample, 0.015% is held by the ten largest clones.

The data originate from a study of beta chain features in type 1 diabetes (dated 2018 in TCRdb). For the study in its entirety: Mean age, gender distribution, total cell number and subset yield did not differ between patients and healthy donors. A total of some 110 million sorted cells were examined across all samples, and a strong correlation was observed between cell number per subset and RNA yield. In the study, TCRB repertoires of sorted circulating CD4+ T cell subsets from recently diagnosed type 1 diabetes patients were compared with those of matched healthy donors. Regulatory and stem cell-like memory subsets were obtained from only 8 patients and roughly eight healthy donors, while naive and central memory subsets were obtained from all 30 or so donors. Here is what the overall study found, with its caveats: PCR might favor shorter templates, but patient and control samples were amplified and corrected together, so any skew would affect both groups equally. Patients with type 1 diabetes made fewer insertions and deleted more nucleotides at VDJ recombination sites, implying thymic rearrangement abnormalities. Only small numbers of individuals were included in the HLA sub-analyses, which left unresolved whether HLA type had any influence on TCRB rearrangement. Because cDNA rather than genomic DNA was sequenced, highly expressing activated cells could have been over-represented, although no difference in activation and CD3 levels was found between groups. Naive, central memory and regulatory TCRB repertoires appeared to be more similar among patients than among healthy donors. Type 1 diabetes patients showed a moderate but significant shortening of TCRB CDR3 length in all four CD4+ subsets.

The chain joins TRBV11-2 to TRBJ2-5, with 9 bases in between that match TRBD2. Specimen: naive CD4+ T cells from blood. Sample cell subset or site, as interpreted from the label and publication: true naive CD4+ T cells. The receptor was derived from a man younger than 30 with type 1 diabetes. CDR3 region: CASSLDVTSGSLLETQYF. The DNA reads as follows: TGTGCCAGCAGCTTAGATGTGACTAGCGGAAGCCTGTTGGAGACCCAGTACTTC.